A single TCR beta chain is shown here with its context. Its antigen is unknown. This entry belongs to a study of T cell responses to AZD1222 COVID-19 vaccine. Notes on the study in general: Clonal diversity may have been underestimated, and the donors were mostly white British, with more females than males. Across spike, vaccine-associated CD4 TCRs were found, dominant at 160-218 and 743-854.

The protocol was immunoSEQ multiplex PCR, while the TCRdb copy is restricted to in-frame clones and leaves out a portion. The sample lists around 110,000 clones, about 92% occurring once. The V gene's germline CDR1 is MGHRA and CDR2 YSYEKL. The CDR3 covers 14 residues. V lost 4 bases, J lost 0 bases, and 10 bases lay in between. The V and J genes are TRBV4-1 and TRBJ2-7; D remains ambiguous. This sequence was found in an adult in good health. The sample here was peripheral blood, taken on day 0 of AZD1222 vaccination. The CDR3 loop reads CASSLNSPSYEQYF. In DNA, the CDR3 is TGCGCCAGCAGCCTAAACTCTCCCTCCTACGAGCAGTACTTC.